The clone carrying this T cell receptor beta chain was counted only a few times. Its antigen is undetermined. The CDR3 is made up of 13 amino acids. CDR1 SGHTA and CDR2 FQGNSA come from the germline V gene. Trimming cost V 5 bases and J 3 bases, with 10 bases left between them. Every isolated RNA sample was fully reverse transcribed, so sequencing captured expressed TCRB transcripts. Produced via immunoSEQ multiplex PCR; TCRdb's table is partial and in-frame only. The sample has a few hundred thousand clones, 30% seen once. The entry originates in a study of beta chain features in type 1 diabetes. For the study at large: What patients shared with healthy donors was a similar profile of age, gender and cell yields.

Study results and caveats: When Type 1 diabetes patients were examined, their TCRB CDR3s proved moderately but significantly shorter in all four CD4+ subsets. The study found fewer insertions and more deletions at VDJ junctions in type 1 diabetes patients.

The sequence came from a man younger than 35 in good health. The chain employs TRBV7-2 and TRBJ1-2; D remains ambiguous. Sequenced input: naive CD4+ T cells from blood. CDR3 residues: CASSPQLDYGYTF. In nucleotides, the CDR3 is TGTGCCAGCAGCCCCCAGTTAGACTATGGCTACACCTTC.